This is a list of T cell receptor beta chains from one sample in a study of shared clonotypes between healthy human individuals. TCRdb's copy holds only in-frame clones and misses some; the assay was immunoSEQ multiplex PCR. This table holds about 2.3 million clones, 80% to 95% found once. Sequencing was performed on naive CD4+ T cells from PBMCs. The receptor set was obtained from a man aged 18 to 35 in good health. Some clones in this sample may be carry-over from other donors' samples. Each CDR3 is given with its conserved first and last residue. The D gene is left open where the match is weak. The size entry is marked missing in some rows and otherwise reads once, few, many or a size class.

CDR3 DNA: TGTGCCAGCAGCTTGGACAGGGTTGGCACCGGGGAGCTGTTTTTT; CDR3 protein: CASSLDRVGTGELFF; V gene: TRBV7-3; J gene: TRBJ2-2; clone size: .; D gene: TRBD1
CDR3 DNA: TGTGCCAGCTCACCAACACAGGATATGTACAACACTGAAGCTTTCTTT; CDR3 protein: CASSPTQDMYNTEAFF; V gene: TRBV18; J gene: TRBJ1-1; clone size: .; D gene: .
CDR3 DNA: TGTGCCAGCACCCCGCAATGGGGCGGCTACACCTTC; CDR3 protein: CASTPQWGGYTF; V gene: TRBV6-1; J gene: TRBJ1-2; clone size: .; D gene: .
CDR3 DNA: TGTGCCAGCGGCCTAGAGGCGCACGGGGAGCTGTTTTTT; CDR3 protein: CASGLEAHGELFF; V gene: TRBV4-2; J gene: TRBJ2-2; clone size: .; D gene: .
CDR3 DNA: TGTGCCAGCAGCTGGGGGCCCGGGACAGGGGGTAAAGGCTACACCTTC; CDR3 protein: CASSWGPGTGGKGYTF; V gene: TRBV7-2; J gene: TRBJ1-2; clone size: .; D gene: TRBD1
CDR3 DNA: TGTGCCAGCAGTCGGGACGGGCCTGCGGGCGAGCAGTACTTC; CDR3 protein: CASSRDGPAGEQYF; V gene: TRBV7-9; J gene: TRBJ2-7; clone size: .; D gene: .
CDR3 DNA: TGCGCCAGCAGCCAGCAGGGACAGGGGGCCTACGAGCAGTACTTC; CDR3 protein: CASSQQGQGAYEQYF; V gene: TRBV4-3; J gene: TRBJ2-7; clone size: .; D gene: TRBD1
CDR3 DNA: TGTGCCAGCAGCTTAGGACTAGCGGGAAGCACAGATACGCAGTATTTT; CDR3 protein: CASSLGLAGSTDTQYF; V gene: TRBV7-3; J gene: TRBJ2-3; clone size: once; D gene: TRBD2
CDR3 DNA: TGCGCCAGCAGCCAAGGGCCCCAAGAGACCCAGTACTTC; CDR3 protein: CASSQGPQETQYF; V gene: TRBV4-1; J gene: TRBJ2-5; clone size: .; D gene: .
CDR3 DNA: TGTGCCAGCAGCTTAGTTATAGGGTTCTCCTACGAGCAGTACTTC; CDR3 protein: CASSLVIGFSYEQYF; V gene: TRBV11-2; J gene: TRBJ2-7; clone size: .; D gene: .
CDR3 DNA: TGTGCCAGCAGTTCCAGGGGGGCGGGCAAAAACATTCAGTACTTC; CDR3 protein: CASSSRGAGKNIQYF; V gene: TRBV28; J gene: TRBJ2-4; clone size: .; D gene: .
CDR3 DNA: TGTGCCAGCTCCGCTGGGGCGGGAAGTGGGTACGAGCAGTACTTC; CDR3 protein: CASSAGAGSGYEQYF; V gene: TRBV18; J gene: TRBJ2-7; clone size: .; D gene: .
CDR3 DNA: TGCGCCAGCAGCCAAGATCTGGGCTACGAGCAGTACTTC; CDR3 protein: CASSQDLGYEQYF; V gene: TRBV4-1; J gene: TRBJ2-7; clone size: .; D gene: .
CDR3 DNA: TGTGCCAGCAGCCAAGACAGGGAGCGGGGATACAATGAGCAGTTCTTC; CDR3 protein: CASSQDRERGYNEQFF; V gene: TRBV4-2; J gene: TRBJ2-1; clone size: .; D gene: TRBD2
CDR3 DNA: TGTGCCAGCAGTTTTCTTGCCGGACAGGAGTTGTTT; CDR3 protein: CASSFLAGQELF; V gene: TRBV28; J gene: TRBJ1-1; clone size: .; D gene: TRBD1
CDR3 DNA: TGTGCCAGCAGCCGGCTCGACAATAGCAATCAGCCCCAGCATTTT; CDR3 protein: CASSRLDNSNQPQHF; V gene: TRBV6-5; J gene: TRBJ1-5; clone size: .; D gene: .
CDR3 DNA: TGTGCCACCAGCAGAGATCCGCCCTCTGGAAACACCATATATTTT; CDR3 protein: CATSRDPPSGNTIYF; V gene: TRBV15; J gene: TRBJ1-3; clone size: .; D gene: .
CDR3 DNA: TGTGCCAGCAGTTCCCGGGACGGGAGTAACTATGGCTACACCTTC; CDR3 protein: CASSSRDGSNYGYTF; V gene: TRBV28; J gene: TRBJ1-2; clone size: .; D gene: .
CDR3 DNA: TGCGCCAGCAGCTTTGGAGCAGGGGCCGATACGCAGTATTTT; CDR3 protein: CASSFGAGADTQYF; V gene: TRBV5-1; J gene: TRBJ2-3; clone size: .; D gene: .
CDR3 DNA: TGTGCCAGCAGTTTAGGGGGGGGAGTCTATGGCTACACCTTC; CDR3 protein: CASSLGGGVYGYTF; V gene: TRBV27; J gene: TRBJ1-2; clone size: .; D gene: .
CDR3 DNA: TGTGCCAGCAGCGTACAGGGGTGGGGAGGTGGCTACACCTTC; CDR3 protein: CASSVQGWGGGYTF; V gene: TRBV7-2; J gene: TRBJ1-2; clone size: .; D gene: TRBD1
CDR3 DNA: TGTGCCAGCAGTTTGGGGGGCTGGGCCCAACTCCCTGAGCAGTACTTC; CDR3 protein: CASSLGGWAQLPEQYF; V gene: TRBV27; J gene: TRBJ2-7; clone size: .; D gene: .
CDR3 DNA: TGTGCCAGCAGCCGGCCGGGGCAAGGATCCTACAATGAGCAGTTCTTC; CDR3 protein: CASSRPGQGSYNEQFF; V gene: TRBV28; J gene: TRBJ2-1; clone size: .; D gene: .
CDR3 DNA: TGTGCCAGCTCACCACTCCCCGGGGCGACGCAAGAGACCCAGTACTTC; CDR3 protein: CASSPLPGATQETQYF; V gene: TRBV18; J gene: TRBJ2-5; clone size: .; D gene: .
CDR3 DNA: TGTGCCAGCAGCTTAGGGCCCCAAGAGGCCGGAAACACCATATATTTT; CDR3 protein: CASSLGPQEAGNTIYF; V gene: TRBV7-2; J gene: TRBJ1-3; clone size: .; D gene: .
CDR3 DNA: TGCAGCGTTGAAGGCAGAGCGGGAGGGCCGGACAATGAGCAGTTCTTC; CDR3 protein: CSVEGRAGGPDNEQFF; V gene: TRBV29-1; J gene: TRBJ2-1; clone size: .; D gene: TRBD2
CDR3 DNA: TGTGCCAGCAGCTTGGTTAGCGGGAGTTTCTATGAGCAGTTCTTC; CDR3 protein: CASSLVSGSFYEQFF; V gene: TRBV5-5; J gene: TRBJ2-1; clone size: .; D gene: TRBD2
CDR3 DNA: TGTGCCAGCAGTCAAGGTCTCGGTGGGGCGCACGGGGCCAACGTCCTGACTTTC; CDR3 protein: CASSQGLGGAHGANVLTF; V gene: TRBV6-1; J gene: TRBJ2-6; clone size: .; D gene: .
CDR3 DNA: TGCAGCGTTGACAGGGGGCAAAGTGGGACTGAAGCTTTCTTT; CDR3 protein: CSVDRGQSGTEAFF; V gene: TRBV29-1; J gene: TRBJ1-1; clone size: .; D gene: TRBD1
CDR3 DNA: TGCGCCAGCAGCTTGGGGACAGGGGTCTTCCAAGAGACCCAGTACTTC; CDR3 protein: CASSLGTGVFQETQYF; V gene: TRBV5-1; J gene: TRBJ2-5; clone size: .; D gene: TRBD1